This T cell receptor beta chain was sequenced in a study of cytomegalovirus exposure and HLA in healthy donors. As for the study in general: The approximately 120 validation repertoires used the same platform as the 650 to 850 first-cohort repertoires (as reported by a later analysis).

Some clones are missing from TCRdb's copy, which holds only in-frame ones; the method was immunoSEQ multiplex PCR. The sample shows 95,000 to 150,000 clones, more than 75% of them seen only once. Germline V gene data show CDR1 as SGHVS and CDR2 as FQNEAQ. Germline trimming cut 5 bases from V and 1 base from J; bases unmatched to any gene: 3. The CDR3 has 14 amino acids. The rearrangement joins TRBV7-8 to TRBJ1-1; 8 bases fit TRBD1. This clonotype was obtained from a woman under 40 in good health and CMV-seronegative. The sample comprised PBMCs. CDR3 coding DNA: TGTGCCAGCAGCGCCGGGACAGGGAACACTGAAGCTTTCTTT. Translated, it gives CASSAGTGNTEAFF.